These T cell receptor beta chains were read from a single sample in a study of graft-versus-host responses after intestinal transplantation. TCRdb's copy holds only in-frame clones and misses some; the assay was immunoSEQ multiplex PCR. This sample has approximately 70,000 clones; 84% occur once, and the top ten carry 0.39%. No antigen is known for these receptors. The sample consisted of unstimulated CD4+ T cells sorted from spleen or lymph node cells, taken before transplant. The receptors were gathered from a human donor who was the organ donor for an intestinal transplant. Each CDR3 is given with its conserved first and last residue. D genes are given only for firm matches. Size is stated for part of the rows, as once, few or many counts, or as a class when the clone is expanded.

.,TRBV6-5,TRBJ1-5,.,TGTGCCAGCAGTTGGTCGGGGTATACGCCCCAGCATTTT,CASSWSGYTPQHF
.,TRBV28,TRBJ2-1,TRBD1,TGTGCCAGCAGGGACAGGGGGTCCCACAATGAGCAGTTCTTC,CASRDRGSHNEQFF
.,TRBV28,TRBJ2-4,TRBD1,TGTGCCAGCAGTTCAAGGGGACAGGGGAACATTCAGTACTTC,CASSSRGQGNIQYF
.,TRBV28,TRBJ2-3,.,TGTGCCAGCACTTCCCTTGGGGGGGGCACCACAGATACGCAGTATTTT,CASTSLGGGTTDTQYF
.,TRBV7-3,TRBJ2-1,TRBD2,TGTGCCAGCAGCCCCCCTCTGGCGGCAAAGCGGGGGGGGAATGAGCAGTTCTTC,CASSPPLAAKRGGNEQFF
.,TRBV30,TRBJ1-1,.,TGTGCCTGGAGTGTACGCCCCTACAGGGCTACCACTGAAGCTTTCTTT,CAWSVRPYRATTEAFF
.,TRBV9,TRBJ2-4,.,TGTGCCAGCAGCGTAGGGAGGGTGGGAAACATTCAGTACTTC,CASSVGRVGNIQYF
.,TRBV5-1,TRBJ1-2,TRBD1,TGCGCCAGCAGCCACGGACAGGGGTACGTCTATGGCTACACCTTC,CASSHGQGYVYGYTF
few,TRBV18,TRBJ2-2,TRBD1,TGTGCCAGCTCACGGGACAGTCCGAACACCGGGGAGCTGTTTTTT,CASSRDSPNTGELFF
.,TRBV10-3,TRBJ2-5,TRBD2,TGTGCCATCAGTGCCCGACTAGCGGGGGGGGGAGAGACCCAGTACTTC,CAISARLAGGGETQYF
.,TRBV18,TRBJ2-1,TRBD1,TGTGCCAGCTCGTCGGACAGGGGGCACGCTGAGCAGTTCTTC,CASSSDRGHAEQFF
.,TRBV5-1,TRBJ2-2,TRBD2,TGCGCCAGCAGCTGGCGAGCGGGGGGCACCGGGGAGCTGTTTTTT,CASSWRAGGTGELFF
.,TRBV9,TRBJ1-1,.,TGTGCCAGCAGCCCTTACACAGGGATCGTGAACACTGAAGCTTTCTTT,CASSPYTGIVNTEAFF
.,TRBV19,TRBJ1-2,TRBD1,TGTGCCAGTAGTATTTTGGACAGGAACTATGGCTACACCTTC,CASSILDRNYGYTF
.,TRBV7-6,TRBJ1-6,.,TGTGCCAGCAGCTTATTAGATGATTCACCCCTCCACTTT,CASSLLDDSPLHF
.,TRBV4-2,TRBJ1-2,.,TGTGCCAGCAGCCAAGTCGTACCGGAAGGGGGCTATGGCTACACCTTC,CASSQVVPEGGYGYTF
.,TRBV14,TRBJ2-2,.,TGTGCCAGCAGCCAAGATGGCCTTTTGGACACCGGGGAGCTGTTTTTT,CASSQDGLLDTGELFF
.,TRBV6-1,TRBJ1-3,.,TGTGCCAGCAGTGCCTCCGGGACATCAGGAAACACCATATATTTT,CASSASGTSGNTIYF
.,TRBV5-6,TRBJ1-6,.,TGTGCCAGCAGCCTAGGGTCTGGGGGCACAAATTCACCCCTCCACTTT,CASSLGSGGTNSPLHF
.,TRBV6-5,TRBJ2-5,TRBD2,TGTGCCAGCAGTTTACTAGCGTCGGAGACCCAGTACTTC,CASSLLASETQYF
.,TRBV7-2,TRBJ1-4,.,TGTGCCAGCAGCCCGAGACGGGTATCAACTAATGAAAAACTGTTTTTT,CASSPRRVSTNEKLFF
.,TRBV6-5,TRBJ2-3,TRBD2,TGTGCCAGCAGTGGACTAGCGGGGGGCACAGATACGCAGTATTTT,CASSGLAGGTDTQYF
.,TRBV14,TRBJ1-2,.,TGTGCCAGCAGCCAAGAGCCCCACTTCCGGGGTGGCTACACCTTC,CASSQEPHFRGGYTF